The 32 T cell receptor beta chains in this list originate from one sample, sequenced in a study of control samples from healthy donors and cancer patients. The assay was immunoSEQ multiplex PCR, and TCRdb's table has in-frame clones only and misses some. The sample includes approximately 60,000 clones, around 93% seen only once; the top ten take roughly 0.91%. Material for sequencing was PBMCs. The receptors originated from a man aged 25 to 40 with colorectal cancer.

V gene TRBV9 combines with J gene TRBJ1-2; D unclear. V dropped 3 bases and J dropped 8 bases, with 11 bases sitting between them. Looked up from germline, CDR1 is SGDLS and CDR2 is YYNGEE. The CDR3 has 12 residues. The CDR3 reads CASSGDGLGYTF. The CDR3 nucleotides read TGTGCCAGCAGCGGCGACGGTCTGGGCTACACCTTC.

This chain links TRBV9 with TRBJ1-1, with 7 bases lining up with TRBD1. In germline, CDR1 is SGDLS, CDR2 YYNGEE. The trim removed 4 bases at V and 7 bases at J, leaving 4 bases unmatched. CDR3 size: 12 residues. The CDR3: CASSLRQGEAFF. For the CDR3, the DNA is TGTGCCAGCAGCCTAAGACAGGGTGAAGCTTTCTTT.

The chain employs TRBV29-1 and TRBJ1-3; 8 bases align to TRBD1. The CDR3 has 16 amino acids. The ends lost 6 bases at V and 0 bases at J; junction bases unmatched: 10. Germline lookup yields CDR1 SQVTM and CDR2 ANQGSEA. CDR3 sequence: CSVLSSGTGSGNTIYF. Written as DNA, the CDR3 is TGCAGCGTACTCTCTTCCGGGACAGGCTCTGGAAACACCATATATTTT. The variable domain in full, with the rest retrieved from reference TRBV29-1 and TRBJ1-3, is SAVISQKPSRDICQRGTSLTIQCQVDSQVTMMFWYRQQPGQSLTLIATANQGSEATYESGFVIDKFPISRPNLTFSTLTVSNMSPEDSSIYLCSVLSSGTGSGNTIYFGEGSWLTVV.

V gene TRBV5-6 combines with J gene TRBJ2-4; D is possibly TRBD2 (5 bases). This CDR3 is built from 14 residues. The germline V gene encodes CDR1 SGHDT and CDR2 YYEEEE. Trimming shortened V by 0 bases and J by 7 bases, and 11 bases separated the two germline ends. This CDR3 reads CASSLEGADNIQYF. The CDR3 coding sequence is TGTGCCAGCAGCTTGGAAGGAGCGGACAACATTCAGTACTTC.

CDR3 coding DNA: TGTGCCAGTGGACACAGGGGTAGGGAAACCGGGGAGCTGTTTTTT. This sequence encodes CASGHRGRETGELFF. The genes are TRBV19 and TRBJ2-2; 7 bases are a match to TRBD1. The CDR3 consists of 15 residues. J was trimmed by 5 bases and V by 8 bases; bases with no gene match: 11. The germline V gene has CDR1 LNHDA and CDR2 SQIVND (reference sequence). Based on the CDR3 plus reference TRBV19 and TRBJ2-2, the full variable domain is DGGITQSPKYLFRKEGQNVTLSCEQNLNHDAMYWYRQDPGQGLRLIYYSQIVNDFQKGDIAEGYSVSREKKESFPLTVTSAQKNPTAFYLCASGHRGRETGELFFGEGSRLTVL.

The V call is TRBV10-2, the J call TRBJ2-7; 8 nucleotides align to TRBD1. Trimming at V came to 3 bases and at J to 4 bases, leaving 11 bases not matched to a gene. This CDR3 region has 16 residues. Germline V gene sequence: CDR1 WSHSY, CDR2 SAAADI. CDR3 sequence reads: CASSDSLTTGEYEQYF. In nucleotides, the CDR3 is TGCGCCAGCAGTGACTCCCTCACGACAGGGGAATACGAGCAGTACTTC.

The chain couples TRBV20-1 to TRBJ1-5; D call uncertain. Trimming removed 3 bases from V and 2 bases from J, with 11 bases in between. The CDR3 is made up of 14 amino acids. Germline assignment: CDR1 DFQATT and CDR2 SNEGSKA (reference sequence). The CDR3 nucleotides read TGCAGTGCTAGTATGGGAGGTCGCAATCAGCCCCAGCATTTT. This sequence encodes CSASMGGRNQPQHF.

The CDR3 DNA reads TGTGCCAGCAGTTATGGGGGGGGGCAAAACAATGAGCAGTTCTTC. This sequence encodes CASSYGGGQNNEQFF. The gene calls are TRBV6-2 or TRBV6-3 and TRBJ2-1, with D perhaps TRBD2 (7 bases). The CDR3 has 15 residues. The V gene's germline CDR1 is MNHEY and CDR2 SVGEGT. Trimming shortened V by 3 bases and J by 5 bases, and 14 bases separated the two germline ends.

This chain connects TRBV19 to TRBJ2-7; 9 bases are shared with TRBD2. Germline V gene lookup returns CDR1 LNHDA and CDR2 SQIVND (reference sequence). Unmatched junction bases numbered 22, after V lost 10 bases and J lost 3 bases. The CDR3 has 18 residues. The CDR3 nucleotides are TGTGCCACGTCGCGGCGGGCTAGCGGGGCCCCTGTTATCTACGAGCAGTACTTC. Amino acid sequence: CATSRRASGAPVIYEQYF.

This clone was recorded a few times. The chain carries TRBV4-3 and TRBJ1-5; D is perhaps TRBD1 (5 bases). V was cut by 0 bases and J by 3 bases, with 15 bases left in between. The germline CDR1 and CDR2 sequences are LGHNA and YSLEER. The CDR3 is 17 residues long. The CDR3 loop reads CASSQDLGEGLNQPQHF. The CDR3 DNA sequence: TGCGCCAGCAGCCAAGACCTGGGGGAGGGTCTCAATCAGCCCCAGCATTTT.

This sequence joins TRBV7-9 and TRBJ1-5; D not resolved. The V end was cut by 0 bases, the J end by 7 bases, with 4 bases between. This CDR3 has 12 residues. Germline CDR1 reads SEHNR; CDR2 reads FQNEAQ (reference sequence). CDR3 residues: CASSLAGQPQHF. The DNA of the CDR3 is TGTGCCAGCAGCTTAGCGGGGCAGCCCCAGCATTTT. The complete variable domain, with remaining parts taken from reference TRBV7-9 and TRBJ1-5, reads DTGVSQNPRHKITKRGQNVTFRCDPISEHNRLYWYRQTLGQGPEFLTYFQNEAQLEKSRLLSDRFSAERPKGSFSTLEIQRTEQGDSAMYLCASSLAGQPQHFGDGTRLSIL.

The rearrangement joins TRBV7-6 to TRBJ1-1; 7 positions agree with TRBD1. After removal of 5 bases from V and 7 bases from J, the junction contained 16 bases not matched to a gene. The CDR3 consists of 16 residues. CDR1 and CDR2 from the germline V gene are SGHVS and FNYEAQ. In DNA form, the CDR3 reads TGTGCCAGCAGCCCCGGTGCGGGACAGAGCTCCCGTGAAGCTTTCTTT. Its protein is CASSPGAGQSSREAFF.

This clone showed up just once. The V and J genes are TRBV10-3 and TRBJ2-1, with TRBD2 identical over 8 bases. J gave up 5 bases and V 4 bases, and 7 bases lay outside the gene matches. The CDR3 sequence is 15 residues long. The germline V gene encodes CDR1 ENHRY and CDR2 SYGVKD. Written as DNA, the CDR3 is TGTGCCATCAGTGCCAGAGCGGGGGAAAACAATGAGCAGTTCTTC. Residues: CAISARAGENNEQFF.

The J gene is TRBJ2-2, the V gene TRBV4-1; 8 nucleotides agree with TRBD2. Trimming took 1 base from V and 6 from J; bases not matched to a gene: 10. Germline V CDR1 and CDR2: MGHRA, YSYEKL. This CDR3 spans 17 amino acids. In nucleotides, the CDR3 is TGCGCCAGCAGCCAAGTGCCTCGCGGGCGGGGGGCCGGGGAGCTGTTTTTT. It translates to CASSQVPRGRGAGELFF.

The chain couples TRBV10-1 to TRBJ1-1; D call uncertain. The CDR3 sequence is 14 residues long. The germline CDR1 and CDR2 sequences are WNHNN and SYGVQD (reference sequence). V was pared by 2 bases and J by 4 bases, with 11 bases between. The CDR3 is CASSETVEITEAFF. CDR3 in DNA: TGCGCCAGCAGTGAGACGGTGGAGATCACTGAAGCTTTCTTT.

CDR3 region: CASSLANPGALGRANTQYF. In DNA form, the CDR3 reads TGCGCCAGCAGCTTGGCAAATCCCGGAGCACTCGGACGTGCAAATACGCAGTATTTT. V gene TRBV5-1 combines with J gene TRBJ2-3; D gene ambiguous. This CDR3 is built from 19 residues. Germline lookup yields CDR1 SGHRS and CDR2 YFSETQ. Trimming took off 0 bases at V and 7 bases at J, with 27 bases between the two ends.

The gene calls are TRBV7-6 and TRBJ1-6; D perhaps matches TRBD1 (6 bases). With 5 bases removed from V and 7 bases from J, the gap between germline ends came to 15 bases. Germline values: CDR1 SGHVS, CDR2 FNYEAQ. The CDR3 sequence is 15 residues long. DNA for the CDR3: TGTGCCAGCAGCCCCTCCGCAGGGGTAAATTCACCCCTCCACTTT. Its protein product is CASSPSAGVNSPLHF.

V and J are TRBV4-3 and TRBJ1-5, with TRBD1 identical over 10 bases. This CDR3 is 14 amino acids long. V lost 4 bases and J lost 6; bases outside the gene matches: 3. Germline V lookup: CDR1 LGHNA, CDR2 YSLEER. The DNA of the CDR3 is TGCGCCAGCAGCCGGACAGGGGGTGGTCAGCCCCAGCATTTT. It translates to CASSRTGGGQPQHF.

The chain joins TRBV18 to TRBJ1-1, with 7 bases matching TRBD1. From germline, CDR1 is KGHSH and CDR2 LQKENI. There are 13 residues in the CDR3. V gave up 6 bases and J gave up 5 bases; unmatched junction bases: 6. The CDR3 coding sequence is TGTGCCAGCTCCCGACAGGGCTTGACTGAAGCTTTCTTT. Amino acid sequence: CASSRQGLTEAFF.

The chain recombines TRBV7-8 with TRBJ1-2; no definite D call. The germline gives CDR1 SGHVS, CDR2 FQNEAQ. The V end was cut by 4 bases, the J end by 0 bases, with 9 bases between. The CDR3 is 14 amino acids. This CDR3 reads CASSSTISNYGYTF. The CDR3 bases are TGTGCCAGCAGCTCGACAATTTCTAACTATGGCTACACCTTC.

The CDR3 reads CATGTGYGAAEQFF. CDR3 nucleotides: TGTGCCACCGGGACGGGTTATGGGGCGGCTGAGCAGTTCTTC. The V and J genes are TRBV24-1 and TRBJ2-1; possibly TRBD1 or TRBD2 for D (5 bases each). The CDR3 sequence is 14 residues long. V shed 9 bases and J shed 9 bases, with 20 bases lying between them. Germline CDR1 KGHDR, CDR2 SFDVKD.

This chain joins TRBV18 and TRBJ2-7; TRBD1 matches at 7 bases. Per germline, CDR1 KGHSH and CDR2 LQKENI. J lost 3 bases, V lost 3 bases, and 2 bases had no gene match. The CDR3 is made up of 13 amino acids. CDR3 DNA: TGTGCCAGCTCACCGGACAGGAGCTACGAGCAGTACTTC. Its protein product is CASSPDRSYEQYF.

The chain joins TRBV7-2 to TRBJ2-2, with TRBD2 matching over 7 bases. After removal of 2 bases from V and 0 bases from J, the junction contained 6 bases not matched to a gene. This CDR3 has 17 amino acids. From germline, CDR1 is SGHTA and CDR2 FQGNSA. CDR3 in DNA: TGTGCCAGCAGCTTAATCTGGCTAGCGGCGAACACCGGGGAGCTGTTTTTT. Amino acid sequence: CASSLIWLAANTGELFF.

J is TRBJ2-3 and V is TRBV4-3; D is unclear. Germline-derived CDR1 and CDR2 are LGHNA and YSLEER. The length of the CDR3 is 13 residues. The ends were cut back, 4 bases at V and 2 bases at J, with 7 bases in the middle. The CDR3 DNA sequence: TGCGCCAGCAGCCGCCTATCCACAGATACGCAGTATTTT. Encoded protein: CASSRLSTDTQYF.

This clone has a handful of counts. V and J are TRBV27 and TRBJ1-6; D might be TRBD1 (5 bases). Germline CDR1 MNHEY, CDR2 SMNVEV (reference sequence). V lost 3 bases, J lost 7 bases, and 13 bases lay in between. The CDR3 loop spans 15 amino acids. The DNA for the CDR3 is TGTGCCAGCAGTTTTCAGGGCAGACCAAATTCACCCCTCCACTTT. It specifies CASSFQGRPNSPLHF.

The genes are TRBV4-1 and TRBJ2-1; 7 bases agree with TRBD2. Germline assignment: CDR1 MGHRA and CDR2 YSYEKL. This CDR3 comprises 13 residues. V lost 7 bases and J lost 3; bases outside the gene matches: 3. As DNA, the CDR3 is TGCGCCAGCACGCCGGGGGGCTACAATGAGCAGTTCTTC. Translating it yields CASTPGGYNEQFF.

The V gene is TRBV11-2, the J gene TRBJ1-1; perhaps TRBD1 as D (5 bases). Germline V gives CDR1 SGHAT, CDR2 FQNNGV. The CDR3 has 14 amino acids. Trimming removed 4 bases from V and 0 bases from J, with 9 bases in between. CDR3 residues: CASSSDRLNTEAFF. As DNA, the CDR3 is TGTGCCAGCAGCTCTGACAGATTGAACACTGAAGCTTTCTTT.

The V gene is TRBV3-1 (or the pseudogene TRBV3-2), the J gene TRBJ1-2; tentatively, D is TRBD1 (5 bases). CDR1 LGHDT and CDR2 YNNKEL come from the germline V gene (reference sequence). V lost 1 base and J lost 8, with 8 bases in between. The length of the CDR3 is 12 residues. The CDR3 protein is CASSQARQGYTF. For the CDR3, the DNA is TGTGCCAGCAGCCAAGCCCGACAGGGCTACACCTTC.

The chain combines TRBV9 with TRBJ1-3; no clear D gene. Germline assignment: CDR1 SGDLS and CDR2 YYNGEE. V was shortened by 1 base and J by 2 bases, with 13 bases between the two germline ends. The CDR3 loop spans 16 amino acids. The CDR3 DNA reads TGTGCCAGCAGCGTACGGTCAGATTCGACTGGAAACACCATATATTTT. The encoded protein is CASSVRSDSTGNTIYF.

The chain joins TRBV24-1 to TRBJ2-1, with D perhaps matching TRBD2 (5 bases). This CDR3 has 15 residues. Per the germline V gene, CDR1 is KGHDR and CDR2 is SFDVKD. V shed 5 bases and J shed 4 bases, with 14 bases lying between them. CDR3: CATSARGLRYNEQFF. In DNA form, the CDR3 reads TGTGCCACCAGTGCAAGAGGGCTGAGGTACAATGAGCAGTTCTTC.

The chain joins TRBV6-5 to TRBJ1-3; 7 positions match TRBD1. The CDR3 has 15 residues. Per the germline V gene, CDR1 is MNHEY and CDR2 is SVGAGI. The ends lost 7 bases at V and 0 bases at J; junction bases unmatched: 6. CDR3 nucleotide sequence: TGTGCCAGCATTCGGGACAGCCTCTCTGGAAACACCATATATTTT. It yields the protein CASIRDSLSGNTIYF.

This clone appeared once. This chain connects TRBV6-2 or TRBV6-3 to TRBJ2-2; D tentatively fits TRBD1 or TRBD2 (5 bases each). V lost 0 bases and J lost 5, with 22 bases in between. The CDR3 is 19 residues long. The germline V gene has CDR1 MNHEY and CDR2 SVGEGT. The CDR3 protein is CASSYSIPRDPVRTGELFF. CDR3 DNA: TGTGCCAGCAGTTACTCGATACCCAGGGACCCCGTACGGACCGGGGAGCTGTTTTTT.